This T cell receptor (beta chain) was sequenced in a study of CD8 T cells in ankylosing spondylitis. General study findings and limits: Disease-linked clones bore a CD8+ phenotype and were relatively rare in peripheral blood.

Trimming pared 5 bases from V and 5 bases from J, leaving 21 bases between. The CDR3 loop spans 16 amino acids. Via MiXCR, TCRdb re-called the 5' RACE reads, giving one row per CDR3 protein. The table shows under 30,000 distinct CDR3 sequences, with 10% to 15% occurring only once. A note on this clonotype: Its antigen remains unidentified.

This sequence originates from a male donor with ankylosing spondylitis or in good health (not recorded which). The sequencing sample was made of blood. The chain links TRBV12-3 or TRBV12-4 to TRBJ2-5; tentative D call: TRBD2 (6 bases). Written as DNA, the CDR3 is TGTGCCAGCAGTCCCCCTAGTGGGCCCCGGGGGGAGACCCAGTACTTC. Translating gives CASSPPSGPRGETQYF.